Listed below are T cell receptor beta chains from one sample, sequenced in a study of OX40 agonist ivuxolimab in advanced cancers. The method was immunoSEQ multiplex PCR; TCRdb's version includes in-frame clones alone and lacks a portion of them. In the table there are 74,000 or so clones, roughly 85% of which are singletons. Sample: CD4+ or CD8+ T cells sorted from blood, taken in a trial of the OX40 agonist ivuxolimab. These receptor sequences come from an adult with an advanced solid tumor such as melanoma, head and neck, liver or kidney cancer. Each CDR3 is given with its conserved first and last residue. Fields, in order: J gene, V gene, D gene, clone size, CDR3 protein, CDR3 DNA. A D gene is named only where the DNA matches it firmly. The size entry is marked missing in some rows and otherwise reads once, few, many or a size class.

J gene: TRBJ2-5; V gene: TRBV7-2; D gene: NA; clone size: NA; CDR3 protein: CASSLAGRGLSETQYF; CDR3 DNA: TGTGCCAGCAGCTTAGCGGGGAGGGGGCTAAGCGAGACCCAGTACTTC
J gene: TRBJ2-1; V gene: TRBV28; D gene: TRBD1; clone size: NA; CDR3 protein: CASSPGTGTYNEQFF; CDR3 DNA: TGTGCCAGCAGTCCGGGGACAGGGACCTACAATGAGCAGTTCTTC
J gene: TRBJ1-2; V gene: TRBV7-3; D gene: NA; clone size: few; CDR3 protein: CASSFIGSGASSGGYTF; CDR3 DNA: TGTGCCAGCAGCTTTATAGGTTCAGGGGCAAGCTCGGGCGGCTACACCTTC
J gene: TRBJ2-2; V gene: TRBV11-2; D gene: TRBD2; clone size: NA; CDR3 protein: CASSTRTSGRVLLTGELFF; CDR3 DNA: TGTGCCAGCAGCACCCGGACTAGCGGGAGGGTCCTACTCACCGGGGAGCTGTTTTTT
J gene: TRBJ2-3; V gene: TRBV4-3; D gene: NA; clone size: NA; CDR3 protein: CASSQGPDTQYF; CDR3 DNA: TGCGCCAGCAGCCAGGGTCCCGATACGCAGTATTTT
J gene: TRBJ2-3; V gene: TRBV11-3; D gene: NA; clone size: once; CDR3 protein: CASSRGGGTDTQYF; CDR3 DNA: TGTGCCAGCAGCCGAGGCGGGGGCACAGATACGCAGTATTTT
J gene: TRBJ2-3; V gene: TRBV7-3; D gene: NA; clone size: NA; CDR3 protein: CASSPQQGRTDTQYF; CDR3 DNA: TGTGCCAGCAGCCCCCAACAGGGGAGGACAGATACGCAGTATTTT
J gene: TRBJ1-1; V gene: TRBV9; D gene: TRBD1; clone size: NA; CDR3 protein: CASSAGIGQGRTEAFF; CDR3 DNA: TGTGCCAGCAGCGCCGGTATCGGACAGGGTCGCACTGAAGCTTTCTTT
J gene: TRBJ2-1; V gene: TRBV28; D gene: TRBD2; clone size: NA; CDR3 protein: CASSLGGLAGNEQFF; CDR3 DNA: TGTGCCAGCAGTTTAGGGGGACTAGCGGGGAATGAGCAGTTCTTC
J gene: TRBJ2-1; V gene: TRBV2; D gene: TRBD2; clone size: NA; CDR3 protein: CASNSGTRGDEQFF; CDR3 DNA: TGTGCCAGCAATTCTGGGACTAGAGGGGACGAGCAGTTCTTC
J gene: TRBJ2-3; V gene: TRBV7-2; D gene: NA; clone size: NA; CDR3 protein: CASRRTTDTQYF; CDR3 DNA: TGTGCCAGCAGAAGGACCACAGATACGCAGTATTTT
J gene: TRBJ2-1; V gene: TRBV19; D gene: TRBD2; clone size: NA; CDR3 protein: CASSIQLAGAGASYNEQFF; CDR3 DNA: TGTGCCAGTAGTATACAACTAGCGGGAGCGGGAGCATCCTACAATGAGCAGTTCTTC
J gene: TRBJ2-1; V gene: TRBV6-1; D gene: NA; clone size: once; CDR3 protein: CASSVDVGGGYNEQFF; CDR3 DNA: TGTGCCAGCAGTGTTGATGTGGGAGGGGGATACAATGAGCAGTTCTTC
J gene: TRBJ2-7; V gene: TRBV27; D gene: NA; clone size: NA; CDR3 protein: CASSWGGSRSYEQYF; CDR3 DNA: TGTGCCAGCAGTTGGGGGGGCAGCCGCTCCTACGAGCAGTACTTC
J gene: TRBJ1-1; V gene: TRBV29-1; D gene: TRBD1; clone size: NA; CDR3 protein: CSVARDRGHTEAFF; CDR3 DNA: TGCAGCGTTGCGCGGGACAGGGGGCACACTGAAGCTTTCTTT
J gene: TRBJ2-3; V gene: TRBV5-6; D gene: NA; clone size: few; CDR3 protein: CASSLGEADTQYF; CDR3 DNA: TGTGCCAGCAGCCTCGGGGAGGCAGATACGCAGTATTTT